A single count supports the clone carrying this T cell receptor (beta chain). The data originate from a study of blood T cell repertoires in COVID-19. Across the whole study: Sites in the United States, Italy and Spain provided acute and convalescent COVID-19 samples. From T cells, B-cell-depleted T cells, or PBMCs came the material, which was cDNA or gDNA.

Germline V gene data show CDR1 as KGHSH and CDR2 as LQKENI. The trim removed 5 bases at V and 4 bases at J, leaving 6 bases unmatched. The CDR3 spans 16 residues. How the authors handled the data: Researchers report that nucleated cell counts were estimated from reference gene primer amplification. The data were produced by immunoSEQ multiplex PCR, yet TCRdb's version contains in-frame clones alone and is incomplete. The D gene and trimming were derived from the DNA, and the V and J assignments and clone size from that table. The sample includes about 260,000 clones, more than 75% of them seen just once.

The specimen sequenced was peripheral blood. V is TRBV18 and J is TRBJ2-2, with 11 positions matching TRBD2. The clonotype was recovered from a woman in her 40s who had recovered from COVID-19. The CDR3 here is CASSATSGGITGELFF. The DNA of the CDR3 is TGTGCCAGCTCAGCTACTAGCGGGGGCATCACCGGGGAGCTGTTTTTT.